The next 29 T cell receptor beta chains were all read from a single sample in a study of Graves' ophthalmopathy and Graves' hyperthyroidism. The study amplified TCR beta CDR3 regions using RNA transcripts. First-round RT-PCR employed HTBI primers, with a second-round multiplex PCR after it. From the multiplex PCR reads, TCRdb called clonotypes with MiXCR, one entry per CDR3 protein. This repertoire shows hundreds of thousands of distinct CDR3 sequences, approximately 40% found once; its top ten account for 44%. Sequenced sample: peripheral blood. Receptors were obtained from an adult man with Graves' ophthalmopathy.

Notes on this clonotype: This may come from a read error, since a much larger clone is one base off. This chain connects TRBV20-1 to TRBJ2-5, with a weak D call TRBD2 (6 bases). The CDR3 extends over 12 amino acids. With 7 bases removed from V and 5 bases from J, the gap between germline ends came to 14 bases. From germline, CDR1 is DFQATT and CDR2 SNEGSKA (reference sequence). The CDR3 loop is CSVGRGSETQYF. The CDR3 DNA follows: TGCAGTGTTGGGCGGGGTTCCGAGACCCAGTACTTC.

V and J are TRBV5-1 and TRBJ2-7, with a possible D match to TRBD2 (5 bases). Germline CDR1 is SGHRS and CDR2 is YFSETQ. The CDR3 length is 15 residues. Trimming removed 4 bases at V and 1 base at J, with 15 bases between. CDR3 DNA: TGCGCCAGCAGCCAACTGGACTCGCTATCCTACGAGCAGTACTTC. This sequence encodes CASSQLDSLSYEQYF.

V gene TRBV7-2 combines with J gene TRBJ2-7; 9 bases match TRBD1. CDR3 size: 14 residues. V shed 5 bases, J shed 4 bases, and the junction held 6 bases outside the gene matches. Germline V gene data show CDR1 as SGHTA and CDR2 as FQGNSA. The DNA of the CDR3 is TGTGCCAGCAGCCATGGGACAGGGCCATACGAGCAGTACTTC. Translating it yields CASSHGTGPYEQYF.

The gene calls are TRBV10-2 and TRBJ1-2; D remains ambiguous. The CDR3 contains 11 residues. V shed 3 bases and J shed 13 bases, with 12 bases lying between them. CDR1 is WSHSY, CDR2 SAAADI, per germline. The CDR3 region has the DNA TGCGCCAGCAGTGACAGAGGGTTTCGCACCTTC. This codes for CASSDRGFRTF.

The rearrangement uses TRBV2 and TRBJ2-7; D is ambiguous. Germline assignment: CDR1 SNHLY and CDR2 FYNNEI. With 5 bases removed from V and 5 bases from J, the gap between germline ends came to 13 bases. The CDR3 runs 13 residues. CDR3 nucleotides: TGTGCCAGCAGTTCGGGTTCCATGGACGAGCAGTACTTC. Translation gives CASSSGSMDEQYF. Looking up the rest from reference TRBV2 and TRBJ2-7 gives the full variable domain: EPEVTQTPSHQVTQMGQEVILRCVPISNHLYFYWYRQILGQKVEFLVSFYNNEISEKSEIFDDQFSVERPDGSNFTLKIRSTKLEDSAMYFCASSSGSMDEQYFGPGTRLTVT.

This clonotype has only a few counts. One junction end does not reproduce the germline sequence, and a read error may be involved. The V and J genes are TRBV7-9 and TRBJ2-2; D unclear. Germline CDR1 reads SEHNR; CDR2 reads FQNEAQ (reference sequence). CDR3 length: 13 amino acids. The CDR3 reads CASSQDYTGELFF. The CDR3 nucleotides read TGCGCCAGCAGCCAGGATTACACCGGGGAGCTGTTTTTT.

In the case of this clonotype: Relative to the germline gene, one junction end is altered; a read error may explain this. The chain joins TRBV9 to TRBJ1-2, with TRBD1 matching 7 bases. The CDR3 length is 14 residues. Germline-derived CDR1 and CDR2 are SGDLS and YYNGEE. In DNA, the CDR3 is TGTACCAGCAGAGGGACAGAGCCGAACTATGGCTACACCTTC. The encoded protein is CTSRGTEPNYGYTF.

Points on this clonotype: The junction departs from germline at one end; a sequencing error may be responsible. The chain employs TRBV29-1 and TRBJ1-5; 7 nucleotides align to TRBD1. The germline V gene encodes CDR1 SQVTM and CDR2 ANQGSEA. CDR3 size: 13 residues. This CDR3 reads CAGSGGSNQPQHF. The CDR3 bases are TGTGCCGGATCAGGGGGGAGCAATCAGCCCCAGCATTTT.

The chain has TRBV6-2 or TRBV6-3 and TRBJ1-2, with a tentative D call TRBD1 (5 bases). The CDR3 loop spans 14 amino acids. The germline V gene has CDR1 MNHEY and CDR2 SVGEGT. V was trimmed by 4 bases and J by 4 bases, leaving 13 bases between them. CDR3 in amino acids: CASSSPPRGYGYTF. The CDR3 DNA reads as TGTGCCAGCAGTTCTCCACCGAGGGGCTATGGCTACACCTTC.

This clonotype was detected many times. This chain joins TRBV10-2 and TRBJ2-5; TRBD2 agrees at 11 bases. Germline CDR1 reads WSHSY; CDR2 reads SAAADI. Trimming at V came to 6 bases and at J to 5 bases, leaving 2 bases not matched to a gene. There are 13 residues in the CDR3. The CDR3 loop reads CASRLAGEETQYF. CDR3 sequence (DNA): TGCGCCAGCAGACTAGCGGGAGAGGAGACCCAGTACTTC.

On this clonotype itself: One end of the junction does not line up with germline, which may come from a read error. The chain couples TRBV10-3 to TRBJ2-6; D perhaps matches TRBD1 (6 bases). CDR1 ENHRY and CDR2 SYGVKD come from the germline V gene. The CDR3 has 16 residues. As DNA, the CDR3 is TGTGCCATCAAGAGAGCAGGGGTGAATGGGGCCAACGCCCTGACTTTC. It specifies CAIKRAGVNGANALTF.

To note about this clonotype: Since a much larger clone is just one base distant, this may be a read error. This chain joins TRBV29-1 and TRBJ1-2; D unresolved. Trimming shortened V by 6 bases and J by 3 bases, and 17 bases separated the two germline ends. The CDR3 runs to 14 residues. Germline CDR1 reads SQVTM; CDR2 reads ANQGSEA. CDR3 amino acids: CSVAALNRDYGYTF. In nucleotides, the CDR3 is TGCAGCGTAGCCGCTTTGAACAGAGACTATGGCTACACCTTC.

This clonotype was counted a single time. V is TRBV10-3 and J is TRBJ1-5; no reliable D call. The CDR3 covers 10 residues. Germline V gene sequence: CDR1 ENHRY, CDR2 SYGVKD. V dropped 6 bases and J dropped 5 bases, with 2 bases sitting between them. The CDR3 loop is CAIRDQPQHF. DNA for the CDR3: TGTGCCATCAGGGATCAGCCCCAGCATTTT.

CDR3 DNA sequence: TGTGCCAGCAGTTCGACAGTTACTCGGAACGAGCAGTACTTC. This translates into CASSSTVTRNEQYF. This chain uses TRBV5-6 with TRBJ2-7; TRBD1 is a possible D gene (5 bases). V lost 5 bases and J 5 bases, leaving 17 bases between the germline ends. The CDR3 runs to 14 residues. Germline V gene sequence: CDR1 SGHDT, CDR2 YYEEEE.

The sample holds one count of this clonotype. The rearrangement links TRBV25-1 to TRBJ2-2; D unresolved. V shed 2 bases and J shed 4 bases, with 11 bases lying between them. The CDR3 is 15 residues long. In germline, CDR1 is MGHDK, CDR2 SYGVNS. DNA of the CDR3: TGTGCCAGCAGTGAAGCGAGCTACGGCACCGGGGAGCTGTTTTTT. As protein: CASSEASYGTGELFF. The full variable domain, in which reference TRBV25-1 and TRBJ2-2 provide the parts outside the CDR3, is EADIYQTPRYLVIGTGKKITLECSQTMGHDKMYWYQQDPGMELHLIHYSYGVNSTEKGDLSSESTVSRIRTEHFPLTLESARPSHTSQYLCASSEASYGTGELFFGEGSRLTVL.

V usage is TRBV20-1 and J usage is TRBJ2-5, with TRBD2 matching over 13 bases. Germline loops: CDR1 DFQATT, CDR2 SNEGSKA (reference sequence). The CDR3 is 16 amino acids. With V trimmed by 6 bases and J by 0 bases, 7 bases remained unmatched. As DNA, the CDR3 is TGCAGTGCGCCGGGACTAGCGGGGCTAAACCAAGAGACCCAGTACTTC. Amino acid sequence: CSAPGLAGLNQETQYF.

The chain couples TRBV24-1 to TRBJ2-5; 7 bases agree with TRBD1. CDR1 is KGHDR, CDR2 SFDVKD, per germline. With V trimmed by 4 bases and J by 2 bases, 3 bases remained unmatched. This CDR3 spans 14 amino acids. The CDR3 loop reads CATSEPGQQETQYF. The CDR3 DNA sequence: TGTGCCACCAGTGAGCCGGGACAGCAAGAGACCCAGTACTTC.

This clonotype has at least ten counts. The chain uses TRBV20-1 and TRBJ2-5; D is unresolved. V shed 5 bases and J shed 2 bases, with 6 bases lying between them. This CDR3 contains 11 residues. In germline, CDR1 is DFQATT, CDR2 SNEGSKA (reference sequence). The CDR3 DNA reads as TGCAGTGCTGGATCACAAGAGACCCAGTACTTC. It is translated as CSAGSQETQYF.

This clonotype was seen a few times. This rearrangement joins TRBV6-2 or TRBV6-3 to TRBJ1-5, with 10 positions matching TRBD1. The CDR3 length is 16 residues. The V segment lost 6 bases and the J segment 6 bases; nucleotides outside the gene matches: 11. CDR1 MNHEY and CDR2 SVGEGT come from the germline V gene. For the CDR3, the DNA is TGTGCCAGCAGGACCGATACGGGACAGGGGCGTCAGCCCCAGCATTTT. The encoded protein is CASRTDTGQGRQPQHF.

This clonotype was picked up a small number of times. The rearrangement links TRBV7-9 to TRBJ2-5, with D perhaps TRBD1 or TRBD2 (5 bases each). Germline CDR1 and CDR2: SEHNR and FQNEAQ (reference sequence). The CDR3 consists of 14 residues. V dropped 1 base and J dropped 7 bases, with 13 bases sitting between them. The CDR3 spells CASSLVGLGPTQYF. CDR3 bases: TGTGCCAGCAGCTTAGTTGGGCTGGGACCGACCCAGTACTTC.

This clonotype was found a few times. This chain connects TRBV20-1 to TRBJ2-7; 8 bases align to TRBD1. The germline gives CDR1 DFQATT, CDR2 SNEGSKA (reference sequence). This CDR3 spans 15 amino acids. After removal of 0 bases from V and 3 bases from J, the junction contained 7 bases not matched to a gene. The CDR3 protein is CSARDQIDRGYEQYF. The CDR3 DNA reads as TGCAGTGCTAGAGATCAAATAGACAGGGGCTACGAGCAGTACTTC.

The V call is TRBV7-9, the J call TRBJ2-7; 8 bases are shared with TRBD2. V shed 3 bases, J shed 2 bases, and the junction held 6 bases outside the gene matches. The CDR3 is 15 amino acids. From germline, CDR1 is SEHNR and CDR2 FQNEAQ (reference sequence). This CDR3 is CASSLGVAGPYEQYF. For the CDR3, the DNA is TGTGCCAGCAGCTTGGGGGTAGCGGGACCCTACGAGCAGTACTTC.

V is TRBV9 and J is TRBJ1-3; the D gene is possibly TRBD1 (5 bases). V lost 4 bases to trimming and J lost 6 bases, with 14 bases between them. The CDR3 contains 14 residues. Germline V gene data show CDR1 as SGDLS and CDR2 as YYNGEE. CDR3: CASSPGTTKNTIYF. As DNA, the CDR3 is TGTGCCAGCAGCCCGGGGACCACGAAAAACACCATATATTTT.

This clonotype was counted at least ten times. V gene TRBV2 combines with J gene TRBJ1-5; tentatively, D is TRBD1 (5 bases). Germline-derived CDR1 and CDR2 are SNHLY and FYNNEI. V gave up 7 bases and J gave up 11 bases, with 12 bases separating them. The CDR3 covers 11 residues. CDR3 sequence reads: CASKGREAQHF. Here the CDR3 DNA reads TGTGCCAGCAAGGGGAGGGAGGCCCAGCATTTT. Full variable domain (remainder filled in from reference TRBV2 and TRBJ1-5): EPEVTQTPSHQVTQMGQEVILRCVPISNHLYFYWYRQILGQKVEFLVSFYNNEISEKSEIFDDQFSVERPDGSNFTLKIRSTKLEDSAMYFCASKGREAQHFGDGTRLSIL.

This clonotype came up a few times. V usage is TRBV25-1 and J usage is TRBJ1-6; D is uncertain. V shed 7 bases and J shed 9 bases, with 19 bases lying between them. The germline CDR1 and CDR2 sequences are MGHDK and SYGVNS. The CDR3 contains 15 residues. The CDR3 protein is CASTGPRGVASPLHF. CDR3 coding DNA: TGTGCCAGCACAGGACCTCGTGGGGTCGCTTCACCCCTCCACTTT. The variable domain in full, completed from reference TRBV25-1 and TRBJ1-6, reads EADIYQTPRYLVIGTGKKITLECSQTMGHDKMYWYQQDPGMELHLIHYSYGVNSTEKGDLSSESTVSRIRTEHFPLTLESARPSHTSQYLCASTGPRGVASPLHFGNGTRLTVT.

This chain links TRBV4-3 with TRBJ1-3; unclear D gene. Per germline, CDR1 LGHNA and CDR2 YSLEER. The CDR3 extends over 14 amino acids. Between the trimmed V and J ends, which lost 0 bases and 4 bases, there was a span of 7 bases. CDR3 in amino acids: CASSQESRGNTIYF. The CDR3 region has the DNA TGCGCCAGCAGCCAAGAGTCCAGGGGAAACACCATATATTTT.

The gene calls are TRBV29-1 and TRBJ1-3; D may be TRBD1 (5 bases). CDR3 size: 16 residues. V lost 6 bases and J 0 bases, leaving 18 bases between the germline ends. The germline gives CDR1 SQVTM, CDR2 ANQGSEA. CDR3 residues: CSVETQGFLSGNTIYF. CDR3 nucleotides: TGCAGCGTAGAGACCCAGGGCTTCCTCTCTGGAAACACCATATATTTT.

This sequence joins TRBV29-1 and TRBJ2-7, with D uncertain. The CDR3 has 11 amino acids. V was pared by 5 bases and J by 6 bases, with 11 bases between. CDR1 and CDR2 from the germline V gene are SQVTM and ANQGSEA. The CDR3 bases are TGCAGCGTTTCCCTGGGCGGCGAGCAGTACTTC. Protein sequence: CSVSLGGEQYF.

Here the CDR3 reads CASSRILHNNNEQYF. Written as DNA, the CDR3 is TGTGCCAGCAGCCGCATTTTACATAACAACAACGAGCAGTACTTC. This sequence joins TRBV7-6 and TRBJ2-7; no clear D gene. The CDR3 has 15 residues. Trimming removed 5 bases at V and 5 bases at J, with 19 bases between. Germline V gene sequence: CDR1 SGHVS, CDR2 FNYEAQ.